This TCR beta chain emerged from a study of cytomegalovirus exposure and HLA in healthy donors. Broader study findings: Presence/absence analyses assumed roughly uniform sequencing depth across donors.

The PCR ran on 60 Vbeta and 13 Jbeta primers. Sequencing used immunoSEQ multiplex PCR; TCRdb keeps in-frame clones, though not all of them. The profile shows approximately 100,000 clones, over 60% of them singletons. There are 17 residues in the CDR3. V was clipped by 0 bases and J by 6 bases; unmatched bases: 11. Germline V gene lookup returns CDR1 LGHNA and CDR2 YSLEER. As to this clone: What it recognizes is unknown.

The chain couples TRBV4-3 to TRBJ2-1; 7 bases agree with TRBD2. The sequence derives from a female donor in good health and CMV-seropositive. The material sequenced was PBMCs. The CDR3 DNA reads TGCGCCAGCAGCCAAGATATGCGACTAGCCGGTGGCAATGAGCAGTTCTTC. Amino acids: CASSQDMRLAGGNEQFF.